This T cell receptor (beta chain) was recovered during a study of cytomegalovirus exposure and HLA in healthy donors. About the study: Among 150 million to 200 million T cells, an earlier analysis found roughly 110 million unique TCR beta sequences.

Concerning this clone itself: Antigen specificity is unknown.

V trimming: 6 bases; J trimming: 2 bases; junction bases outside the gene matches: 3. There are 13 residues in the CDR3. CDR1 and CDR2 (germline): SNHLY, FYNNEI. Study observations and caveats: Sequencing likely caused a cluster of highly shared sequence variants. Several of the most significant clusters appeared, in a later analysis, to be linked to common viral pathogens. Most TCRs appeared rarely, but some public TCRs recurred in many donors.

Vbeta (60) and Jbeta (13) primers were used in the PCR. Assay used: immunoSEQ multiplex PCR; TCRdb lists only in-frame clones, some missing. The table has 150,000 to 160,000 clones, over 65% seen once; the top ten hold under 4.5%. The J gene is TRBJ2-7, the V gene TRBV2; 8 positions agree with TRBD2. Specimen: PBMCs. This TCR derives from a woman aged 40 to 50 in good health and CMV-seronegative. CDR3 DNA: TGTGCCAGCAGGGCGGGAGGACCCTACGAGCAGTACTTC. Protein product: CASRAGGPYEQYF.